A single sample gave rise to the 29 T cell receptor beta chains below, sequenced in a study of identical twins. TCRdb redid the calling of the 5' RACE reads with MiXCR, one entry per CDR3 protein. The sample lists under 300,000 distinct CDR3 sequences; over 5% were seen once. These same data were also listed under a study on T cells expressing NK-cell markers.

Sample: CD8+ T cells sorted from blood. These receptor sequences come from a woman aged 18-29 years in good health.

The chain combines TRBV29-1 with TRBJ2-2; D perhaps matches TRBD1 (5 bases). The CDR3 is 14 amino acids. V dropped 3 bases and J dropped 0 bases, with 8 bases sitting between them. CDR1 and CDR2 (germline): SQVTM, ANQGSEA. The CDR3 sequence: CSVDLGANTGELFF. The DNA of the CDR3 is TGCAGCGTTGATTTAGGGGCGAACACCGGGGAGCTGTTTTTT.

The genes are TRBV20-1 and TRBJ2-2; either TRBD1 or TRBD2 may supply D (5 bases each). This CDR3 is built from 15 residues. The V end was cut by 1 base, the J end by 2 bases, with 11 bases between. In germline, CDR1 is DFQATT, CDR2 SNEGSKA (reference sequence). DNA for the CDR3: TGCAGTGCTAGAGCGGGATGGACAAACACCGGGGAGCTGTTTTTT. It encodes CSARAGWTNTGELFF.

The chain carries TRBV13 and TRBJ2-5, with a possible D match to TRBD2 (5 bases). The CDR3 has 13 amino acids. The V end was cut by 2 bases, the J end by 5 bases, with 9 bases between. CDR1 and CDR2 (germline): PRHDT, FYEKMQ (reference sequence). CDR3 DNA sequence: TGTGCCAGCAGCTTACTAGCCCCGGAGACCCAGTACTTC. Translation gives CASSLLAPETQYF.

This clonotype was picked up many times. Its ends do not fully match the called genes, so a read error is possible. The chain carries TRBV12-3 or TRBV12-4 and TRBJ2-3; D not certain. CDR3 length: 14 residues. Here the CDR3 reads CASSLVPRTDTQYF. In DNA form, the CDR3 reads TGTGCCAGCAGCTTAGTTCCCCGCACAGATACGCAGTATTTT.

V is TRBV11-2 and J is TRBJ2-7; the D is unclear. The ends were cut back, 0 bases at V and 5 bases at J, with 14 bases in the middle. This CDR3 comprises 15 residues. Germline V lookup: CDR1 SGHAT, CDR2 FQNNGV. The chain's CDR3 is CASSLEKGHYNEQYF. The CDR3 DNA reads TGTGCCAGCAGCTTAGAGAAAGGTCACTATAACGAGCAGTACTTC.

This clonotype was picked up a small number of times. This chain uses TRBV2 with TRBJ2-7; D could derive from TRBD1 or TRBD2 (5 bases each). Looked up from germline, CDR1 is SNHLY and CDR2 is FYNNEI. V was pared by 2 bases and J by 0 bases, with 11 bases between. This CDR3 is built from 15 residues. This CDR3 is CASSEWGSSSYEQYF. In nucleotides, the CDR3 is TGTGCCAGCAGTGAATGGGGGTCGAGCTCCTACGAGCAGTACTTC.

This clonotype was recorded a few times. This chain links TRBV3-1 with TRBJ1-2, with D perhaps TRBD1 (6 bases). CDR1 and CDR2 from the germline V gene are LGHDT and YNNKEL (reference sequence). The CDR3 extends over 14 amino acids. Trimming took off 4 bases at V and 6 bases at J, with 15 bases between the two ends. The CDR3: CASSLPDKGDGYTF. The DNA of the CDR3 is TGTGCCAGCAGCCTCCCGGACAAGGGGGATGGCTACACCTTC.

This clonotype was seen a few times. V is TRBV5-5 and J is TRBJ2-7; possible D gene TRBD1, 5 bases. The CDR3 covers 13 residues. Per the germline V gene, CDR1 is SGHKS and CDR2 is YYEKEE (reference sequence). V dropped 7 bases and J dropped 6 bases, with 17 bases sitting between them. The CDR3 nucleotides read TGTGCCAGCTTTGCAAGTGGCAGGGCCGAGCAGTACTTC. This codes for CASFASGRAEQYF.

The rearrangement uses TRBV18 and TRBJ2-7; D is unresolved. The CDR3 is made up of 13 amino acids. Per germline, CDR1 KGHSH and CDR2 LQKENI. The V and J ends lost 0 bases and 5 bases respectively, with 8 bases between them. In nucleotides, the CDR3 is TGTGCCAGCTCACCACCGACGCGGAACGAGCAGTACTTC. Protein sequence: CASSPPTRNEQYF.

In its sample, this clonotype was seen a few times. The chain has TRBV7-9 and TRBJ2-7, with D perhaps matching TRBD2 (5 bases). The CDR3 totals 14 residues. Between the trimmed V and J ends, which lost 5 bases and 6 bases, there was a span of 17 bases. Germline CDR1 reads SEHNR; CDR2 reads FQNEAQ (reference sequence). The CDR3 reads CASSPSVGEGEQYF. DNA of the CDR3: TGTGCCAGCAGCCCGTCCGTGGGAGAGGGCGAGCAGTACTTC.

This clonotype was seen a few times. The gene calls are TRBV30 and TRBJ2-1; 7 bases match TRBD2. The CDR3 length is 16 residues. Germline-derived CDR1 and CDR2 are GTSNPN and SVGIG (reference sequence). The V and J ends lost 0 bases and 6 bases, in that order; junction bases with no gene match: 11. The CDR3 nucleotides are TGTGCCTGGAGTGTCGGAGGACCGGGGGGAGCCAATGAGCAGTTCTTC. Its translation: CAWSVGGPGGANEQFF.

This clonotype was observed a handful of times. The V and J genes are TRBV19 and TRBJ2-7, with 7 bases fitting TRBD2. This CDR3 is built from 15 residues. Germline-derived CDR1 and CDR2 are LNHDA and SQIVND (reference sequence). The ends lost 5 bases at V and 4 bases at J; junction bases unmatched: 11. In DNA form, the CDR3 reads TGTGCCAGTAGTCCCTCTACCGGGACTACATACGAGCAGTACTTC. Translation gives CASSPSTGTTYEQYF.

The chain links TRBV14 to TRBJ1-2, with D unresolved. The ends were cut back, 4 bases at V and 7 bases at J, with 16 bases in the middle. This CDR3 has 14 amino acids. Germline CDR1 is SGHDN and CDR2 is FVKESK. The CDR3 DNA is TGTGCCAGCAGCCTAAGGGCGGGGTTCGGTGGCTACACCTTC. This codes for CASSLRAGFGGYTF.

This clonotype was seen a handful of times. The chain carries TRBV11-1 and TRBJ2-2, with 10 bases that match TRBD2. The CDR3 contains 18 residues. Germline V gene data show CDR1 as SGHAT and CDR2 as FQDESV (reference sequence). Trimming removed 4 bases from V and 1 base from J; junction bases left unmatched: 9. The CDR3 region has the DNA TGTGCCAGCAGCTCTACTCCCGGGACTAGCGAGAACACCGGGGAGCTGTTTTTT. This codes for CASSSTPGTSENTGELFF.

Only a few counts were recorded for this clonotype. The chain is built from TRBV15 and TRBJ1-1; TRBD1 matches at 8 bases. CDR3 length: 15 residues. Unmatched junction bases numbered 9, after V lost 5 bases and J lost 4 bases. Germline V gives CDR1 LNHNV, CDR2 YYDKDF (reference sequence). The CDR3 here is CATSATGAGGTEAFF. DNA of the CDR3: TGTGCCACCAGCGCGACAGGGGCTGGGGGCACTGAAGCTTTCTTT.

The chain is built from TRBV12-3 or TRBV12-4 and TRBJ1-4; 8 bases are shared with TRBD1. The V segment lost 5 bases and the J segment 5 bases; nucleotides outside the gene matches: 7. The CDR3 has 15 amino acids. Written as DNA, the CDR3 is TGTGCCAGCAGTCATATCGGGACAGGAAATGAAAAACTGTTTTTT. It translates to CASSHIGTGNEKLFF.

This clonotype was picked up a small number of times. In DNA, the CDR3 is TGTGCCAGTACCGTAACCGGGACATCCCATGGCTACACCTTC. Its protein product is CASTVTGTSHGYTF. This chain joins TRBV7-9 and TRBJ1-2, with D possibly matching TRBD1 (6 bases). The V gene's germline CDR1 is SEHNR and CDR2 FQNEAQ (reference sequence). This CDR3 region has 14 residues. V was trimmed by 9 bases and J by 6 bases, leaving 20 bases between them.

This clonotype was detected ten times or more. The chain uses TRBV20-1 and TRBJ1-1; 11 bases match TRBD1. Germline CDR1 DFQATT, CDR2 SNEGSKA (reference sequence). This CDR3 is 12 amino acids long. Trimming took 5 bases from V and 5 from J; bases not matched to a gene: 1. CDR3 DNA: TGCAGTGCTGGACAGGGGGCGACTGAAGCTTTCTTT. As protein: CSAGQGATEAFF.

This clonotype was counted a few times. The chain uses TRBV11-2 and TRBJ2-5; D is unclear. Germline CDR1 reads SGHAT; CDR2 reads FQNNGV. V was cut by 5 bases and J by 2 bases, with 6 bases left in between. The CDR3 has 12 amino acids. In DNA, the CDR3 is TGTGCCAGCAGCGCCCTACAAGAGACCCAGTACTTC. Protein: CASSALQETQYF.

The table lists this clonotype with many counts. The J gene is TRBJ1-5, the V gene TRBV5-6; D is uncertain. Per the germline V gene, CDR1 is SGHDT and CDR2 is YYEEEE. The CDR3 is 13 residues long. V lost 4 bases and J 2 bases, leaving 7 bases between the germline ends. Here the CDR3 DNA reads TGTGCCAGCAGCGCCGGACGCAATCAGCCCCAGCATTTT. It is translated as CASSAGRNQPQHF.

This clonotype was seen a handful of times. The chain combines TRBV27 with TRBJ1-6, with D perhaps TRBD1 (5 bases). The ends were cut back, 1 base at V and 13 bases at J, with 17 bases in the middle. In germline, CDR1 is MNHEY, CDR2 SMNVEV (reference sequence). This CDR3 is 15 amino acids long. The CDR3 reads CASSLFDGALVPLHF. DNA for the CDR3: TGTGCCAGCAGTTTATTTGACGGGGCGCTGGTCCCCCTCCACTTT.

The sample holds many counts of this clonotype. J is TRBJ1-1 and V is TRBV6-1, with TRBD1 as a possible D gene (6 bases). Deletions cut 4 bases from V and 0 bases from J, with 21 bases between. The CDR3 loop spans 18 amino acids. Germline V gene data show CDR1 as MNHNS and CDR2 as SASEGT. CDR3 sequence (DNA): TGTGCCAGCAGTGGTGATCGGGGGGCCACGGAATTGAACACTGAAGCTTTCTTT. It translates to CASSGDRGATELNTEAFF.

The chain uses TRBV15 and TRBJ2-3, with D uncertain. CDR1 is LNHNV and CDR2 is YYDKDF in the germline V gene (reference sequence). The CDR3 has 15 amino acids. V was pared by 0 bases and J by 0 bases, with 7 bases between. The CDR3 spells CATSREFLSTDTQYF. CDR3 in DNA: TGTGCCACCAGCAGAGAGTTTCTTAGCACAGATACGCAGTATTTT. The full variable domain, its missing parts supplied by reference TRBV15 and TRBJ2-3, is DAMVIQNPRYQVTQFGKPVTLSCSQTLNHNVMYWYQQKSSQAPKLLFHYYDKDFNNEADTPDNFQSRRPNTSFCFLDIRSPGLGDTAMYLCATSREFLSTDTQYFGPGTRLTVL.

This clonotype has at least ten counts. V is TRBV5-1 and J is TRBJ2-6; the D is unclear. V lost 1 base, J lost 0 bases, and 2 bases lay in between. The CDR3 is 14 residues long. The germline V gene has CDR1 SGHRS and CDR2 YFSETQ. Written as DNA, the CDR3 is TGCGCCAGCAGCTTGTTCTCTGGGGCCAACGTCCTGACTTTC. Translated: CASSLFSGANVLTF.

This clonotype was seen a few times. The J gene is TRBJ1-5, the V gene TRBV3-1; tentative D call: TRBD1 (5 bases). CDR1 and CDR2 from the germline V gene are LGHDT and YNNKEL (reference sequence). Trimming cost V 0 bases and J 6 bases, with 18 bases left between them. CDR3 length: 17 amino acids. The CDR3 reads CASSQDAVQGAGQPQHF. In DNA, the CDR3 is TGTGCCAGCAGCCAAGATGCAGTGCAGGGTGCTGGTCAGCCCCAGCATTTT.

This clonotype has just a few counts. The V gene is TRBV13, the J gene TRBJ2-7; 7 bases align to TRBD2. The junction had 6 bases not matched to a gene; V was cut back by 2 bases and J by 5 bases. The germline V gene has CDR1 PRHDT and CDR2 FYEKMQ (reference sequence). The CDR3 is made up of 14 amino acids. This CDR3 is CASSLRAGVHEQYF. The CDR3 DNA reads as TGTGCCAGCAGCTTACGGGCGGGAGTCCACGAGCAGTACTTC.

This clonotype turned up a few times. The chain links TRBV6-5 to TRBJ2-7; D gene uncertain. The CDR3 runs 16 residues. Germline V gives CDR1 MNHEY, CDR2 SVGAGI. V was trimmed by 2 bases and J by 0 bases, leaving 14 bases between them. The CDR3 nucleotides are TGTGCCAGCAGTTACCGTCCTTGGAATCGCTCCTACGAGCAGTACTTC. Residues: CASSYRPWNRSYEQYF.

This clonotype was seen at least ten times. The chain is built from TRBV10-3 and TRBJ2-7; TRBD2 is a possible D gene (5 bases). Trimming left V 11 bases short and J 0 bases short, with 14 bases between. Germline values: CDR1 ENHRY, CDR2 SYGVKD. The CDR3 has 13 residues. CDR3 sequence reads: CAAHRDTSYEQYF. Here the CDR3 DNA reads TGTGCCGCTCACCGGGATACCTCCTACGAGCAGTACTTC.

The CDR3 is CASSVGGIDNEQFF. DNA for the CDR3: TGTGCCAGCAGCGTAGGCGGTATAGACAATGAGCAGTTCTTC. The chain links TRBV9 to TRBJ2-1; D not certain. Deletions cut 0 bases from V and 5 bases from J, with 9 bases between. Per germline, CDR1 SGDLS and CDR2 YYNGEE. The CDR3 covers 14 residues.